These 15 T cell receptor beta chains were all obtained from the same sample, sequenced in a study of blood T cells in healthy people across ages (dated by TCRdb to the mid-2010s). Library method: 5' RACE. The listed sequencing device is Illumina HiSeq 2500. A second PCR of about 7 to 12 cycles was run with a J-beta primer mix and a sample-barcoded 5' primer. TCRdb reprocessing: public reads trimmed at Q25 with fastp, clones called with MiXCR, in-frame beta chains kept. Duplicate CDR3 protein sequences are folded into a single record with the most common DNA and genes. This sample gives roughly 1.7 million distinct CDR3 sequences in total; about 35% of them show up just once. Clones ranked in the top ten supply approximately 11% of the sample. The material sequenced was blood. These receptors came from a woman aged 25 to 39 in good health.

This clonotype showed up just a few times. The J gene is TRBJ2-3, the V gene TRBV9, with no clear D. Germline loops: CDR1 SGDLS, CDR2 YYNGEE. Trimming took off 3 bases at V and 5 bases at J, with 13 bases between the two ends. The CDR3 totals 14 residues. The CDR3 loop is CASSARNPVDTQYF. CDR3 in DNA: TGTGCCAGCAGCGCCCGCAATCCCGTAGATACGCAGTATTTT.

This clonotype was seen more than once but under ten times. V usage is TRBV15 and J usage is TRBJ2-5, with 7 bases lining up with TRBD2. CDR1 is LNHNV, CDR2 YYDKDF, per germline (reference sequence). With 0 bases clipped from V and 7 bases from J, the junction kept 17 bases outside the gene matches. This CDR3 region has 18 residues. The CDR3 nucleotides read TGTGCCACCAGCAGAGACAAAAGAGCGGGGCCCATCTTATTGACCCAGTACTTC. This gives the protein CATSRDKRAGPILLTQYF.

This rearrangement joins TRBV6-6 to TRBJ2-2; D is unresolved. This CDR3 comprises 14 residues. From germline, CDR1 is MNHNY and CDR2 SVGAGI (reference sequence). V lost 2 bases, J lost 7 bases, and 11 bases lay in between. CDR3 loop: CASSYGTLGGELFF. In nucleotides, the CDR3 is TGTGCCAGCAGTTACGGCACCTTGGGCGGGGAGCTGTTTTTT.

This clonotype came up a few times. The chain couples TRBV6-2 or TRBV6-3 to TRBJ2-5, with D perhaps given as TRBD1 or TRBD2 (5 bases each). Germline V gene lookup returns CDR1 MNHEY and CDR2 SVGEGT. CDR3 length: 12 residues. V was clipped by 8 bases and J by 5 bases, with 12 bases between them. The CDR3, as DNA: TGTGCCAGCCAGGGATGGGGGGAGACCCAGTACTTC. Protein product: CASQGWGETQYF.

J is TRBJ2-7 and V is TRBV20-1, with 7 nucleotides matching TRBD1. The CDR3 totals 14 residues. V was clipped by 6 bases and J by 3 bases; unmatched bases: 11. The V gene's germline CDR1 is DFQATT and CDR2 SNEGSKA (reference sequence). CDR3 bases: TGCAGTGCGAGACAGGGTCCAATACTCTACGAGCAGTACTTC. This translates into CSARQGPILYEQYF.

This chain joins TRBV9 and TRBJ2-7; D call uncertain. The V gene lost 3 bases and the J gene lost 3 bases, with 13 bases spanning the gap. This CDR3 has 14 amino acids. Germline values: CDR1 SGDLS, CDR2 YYNGEE. CDR3 in DNA: TGTGCCAGCAGCGCTACTTCCAACCACTACGAGCAGTACTTC. It yields the protein CASSATSNHYEQYF.

V gene TRBV20-1 combines with J gene TRBJ2-4, with TRBD1 identical over 8 bases. The J call could be wrong; TRBJ2-7 is a better fit for the DNA end. This CDR3 has 14 residues. CDR1 is DFQATT and CDR2 is SNEGSKA in the germline V gene (reference sequence). The CDR3 here is CSAAGTGNVHEQYF. The CDR3 nucleotides are TGCAGTGCTGCCGGGACAGGCAACGTCCACGAGCAGTACTTC.

The table lists this clonotype with a few counts. The rearrangement joins TRBV2 to TRBJ2-3; the match to TRBD2 covers 7 bases. The CDR3 is 16 amino acids. Looked up from germline, CDR1 is SNHLY and CDR2 is FYNNEI. V lost 8 bases, J lost 2 bases, and 13 bases stayed unmatched. The DNA of the CDR3 is TGTGCCAGCTTTCCGGGAGGCCATCCATTCACAGATACGCAGTATTTT. Encoded protein: CASFPGGHPFTDTQYF.

There are a few counts of this clonotype. This rearrangement joins TRBV6-5 to TRBJ1-1; the match to TRBD1 covers 10 bases. Germline V CDR1 and CDR2: MNHEY, SVGAGI. The CDR3 contains 14 residues. With 1 base clipped from V and 7 bases from J, the junction kept 3 bases outside the gene matches. The CDR3 DNA reads TGTGCCAGCAGTTACTTGGGACAGGGGATTGAAGCTTTCTTT. Translating gives CASSYLGQGIEAFF.

The V gene is TRBV28, the J gene TRBJ1-2, with a possible D match to TRBD1 (5 bases). CDR3 length: 15 amino acids. CDR1 is MDHEN, CDR2 SYDVKM, per germline. V lost 4 bases and J 2 bases, leaving 14 bases between the germline ends. CDR3 residues: CASSSLDSGNYGYTF. Written as DNA, the CDR3 is TGTGCCAGCAGTTCCCTAGACAGCGGCAACTATGGCTACACCTTC.

Comment on this clonotype: The missing conserved phenylalanine or tryptophan at the end of this CDR3 makes a read error likely. This CDR3 reads CASSLGPENSPLHL. DNA for the CDR3: TGTGCCAGCAGCTTAGGCCCGGAGAATTCACCCCTCCACTTG. This chain links TRBV7-9 with TRBJ1-6; D is ambiguous. CDR1 is SEHNR, CDR2 FQNEAQ, per germline (reference sequence). The CDR3 consists of 14 residues. V was shortened by 1 base and J by 7 bases, with 8 bases between the two germline ends.

With regard to this clonotype: This may arise from a read error, as a much more abundant clone is one base away. This sequence joins TRBV29-1 and TRBJ1-2; D uncertain. Germline V gene sequence: CDR1 SQVTM, CDR2 ANQGSEA. The CDR3 is made up of 10 amino acids. The CDR3 protein is CGVRADGYTF. CDR3 coding DNA: TGCGGCGTTAGAGCGGACGGCTACACCTTC.

J is TRBJ1-1 and V is TRBV28; no reliable D call. Germline V gene lookup returns CDR1 MDHEN and CDR2 SYDVKM. This CDR3 has 15 residues. Trimming removed 5 bases at V and 2 bases at J, with 15 bases between. The CDR3 protein is CASSPMRRANTEAFF. CDR3 coding DNA: TGTGCCAGCAGTCCCATGAGGCGGGCCAACACTGAAGCTTTCTTT.

The chain's CDR3 is CASSPPGGQDTNEQFF. CDR3 in DNA: TGTGCCAGCAGTCCCCCTGGGGGACAGGACACCAATGAGCAGTTCTTC. The genes are TRBV6-4 and TRBJ2-1; the match to TRBD1 covers 8 bases. J was trimmed by 6 bases and V by 5 bases; bases with no gene match: 12. CDR3 size: 16 residues. Germline CDR1 and CDR2: MRHNA and SNTAGT.

J is TRBJ2-7 and V is TRBV7-9, with TRBD2 as a possible D gene (6 bases). CDR1 is SEHNR, CDR2 FQNEAQ, per germline (reference sequence). Trimming took off 5 bases at V and 2 bases at J, with 16 bases between the two ends. The CDR3 is 15 amino acids. CDR3 amino acids: CASSPDRGATYEQYF. CDR3 DNA: TGTGCCAGCAGCCCAGACCGCGGGGCAACCTACGAGCAGTACTTC.